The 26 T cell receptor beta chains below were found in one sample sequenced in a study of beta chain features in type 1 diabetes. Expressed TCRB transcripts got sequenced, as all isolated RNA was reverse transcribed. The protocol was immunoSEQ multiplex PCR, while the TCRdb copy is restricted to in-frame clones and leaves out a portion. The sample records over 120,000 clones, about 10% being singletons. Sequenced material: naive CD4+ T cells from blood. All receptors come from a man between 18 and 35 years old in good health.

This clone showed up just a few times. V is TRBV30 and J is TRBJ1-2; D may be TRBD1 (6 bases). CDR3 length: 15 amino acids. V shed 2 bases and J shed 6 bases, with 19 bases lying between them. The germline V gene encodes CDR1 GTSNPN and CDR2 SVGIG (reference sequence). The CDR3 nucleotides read TGTGCCTGGAGTTTACTACAGGGTAACAAGCATGGCTACACCTTC. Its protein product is CAWSLLQGNKHGYTF.

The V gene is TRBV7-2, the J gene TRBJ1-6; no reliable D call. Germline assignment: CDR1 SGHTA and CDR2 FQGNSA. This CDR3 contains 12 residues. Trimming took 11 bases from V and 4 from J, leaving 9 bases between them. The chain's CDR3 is CACHRYNSPLHF. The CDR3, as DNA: TGTGCCTGCCACAGATATAATTCACCCCTCCACTTT.

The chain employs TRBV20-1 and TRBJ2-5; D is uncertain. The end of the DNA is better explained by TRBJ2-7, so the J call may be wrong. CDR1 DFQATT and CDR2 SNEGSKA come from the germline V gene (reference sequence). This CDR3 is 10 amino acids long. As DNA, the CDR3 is TGCAGTGCTTCATTGGGCGAGCAGTACTTC. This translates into CSASLGEQYF.

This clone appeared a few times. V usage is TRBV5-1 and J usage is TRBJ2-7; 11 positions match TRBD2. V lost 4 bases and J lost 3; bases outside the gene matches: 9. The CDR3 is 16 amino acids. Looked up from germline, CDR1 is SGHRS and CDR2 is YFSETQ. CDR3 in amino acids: CASSPGGTSGFYEQYF. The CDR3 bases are TGCGCCAGCAGCCCCGGGGGGACTAGCGGCTTCTACGAGCAGTACTTC.

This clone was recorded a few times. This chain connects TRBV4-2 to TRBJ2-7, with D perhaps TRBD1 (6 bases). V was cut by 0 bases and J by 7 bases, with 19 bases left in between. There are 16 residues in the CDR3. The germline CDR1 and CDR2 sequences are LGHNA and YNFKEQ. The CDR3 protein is CASSQEVWTATGEQYF. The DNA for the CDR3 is TGTGCCAGCAGCCAAGAGGTCTGGACAGCAACAGGAGAGCAGTACTTC.

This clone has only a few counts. The CDR3 nucleotides read TGTGCCAGCAGTTTACAGGGGGGCTATGGCTACACCTTC. Translation gives CASSLQGGYGYTF. The rearrangement joins TRBV27 to TRBJ1-2; TRBD1 matches 7 bases. With V trimmed by 2 bases and J by 4 bases, 1 base remained unmatched. CDR3 size: 13 residues. In germline, CDR1 is MNHEY, CDR2 SMNVEV (reference sequence).

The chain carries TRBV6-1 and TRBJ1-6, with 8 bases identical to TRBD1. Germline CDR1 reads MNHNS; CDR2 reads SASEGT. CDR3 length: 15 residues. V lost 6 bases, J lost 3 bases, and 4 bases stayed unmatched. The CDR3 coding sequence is TGTGCCAGCAGGACCGGGACAGGCTATAATTCACCCCTCCACTTT. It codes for CASRTGTGYNSPLHF.

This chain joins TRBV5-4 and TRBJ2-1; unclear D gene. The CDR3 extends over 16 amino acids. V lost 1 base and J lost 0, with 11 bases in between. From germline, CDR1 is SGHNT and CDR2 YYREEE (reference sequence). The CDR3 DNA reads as TGTGCCAGCAGCTTGAACTCACCTGGCTCCTACAATGAGCAGTTCTTC. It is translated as CASSLNSPGSYNEQFF.

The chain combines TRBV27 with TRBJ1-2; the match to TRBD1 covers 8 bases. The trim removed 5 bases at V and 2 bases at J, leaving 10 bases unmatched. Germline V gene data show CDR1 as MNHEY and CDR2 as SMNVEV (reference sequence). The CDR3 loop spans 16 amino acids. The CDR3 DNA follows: TGTGCCAGCAGTCCCGCCTGGGACAGGAAGAACTATGGCTACACCTTC. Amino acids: CASSPAWDRKNYGYTF.

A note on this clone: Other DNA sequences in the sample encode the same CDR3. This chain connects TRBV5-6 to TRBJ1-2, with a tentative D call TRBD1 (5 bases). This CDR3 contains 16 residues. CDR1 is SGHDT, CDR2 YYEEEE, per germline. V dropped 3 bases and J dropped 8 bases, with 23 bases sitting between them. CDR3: CASSSLINDRSLGYTF. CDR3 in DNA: TGTGCCAGCAGCTCTCTGATTAACGACAGATCTCTGGGCTACACCTTC.

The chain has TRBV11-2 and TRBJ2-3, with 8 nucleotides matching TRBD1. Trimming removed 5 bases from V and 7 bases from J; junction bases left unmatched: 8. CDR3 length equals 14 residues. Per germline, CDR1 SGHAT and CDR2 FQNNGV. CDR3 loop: CASSTRTGRNTQYF. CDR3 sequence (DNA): TGTGCCAGCAGCACTCGGACAGGGCGGAATACGCAGTATTTT.

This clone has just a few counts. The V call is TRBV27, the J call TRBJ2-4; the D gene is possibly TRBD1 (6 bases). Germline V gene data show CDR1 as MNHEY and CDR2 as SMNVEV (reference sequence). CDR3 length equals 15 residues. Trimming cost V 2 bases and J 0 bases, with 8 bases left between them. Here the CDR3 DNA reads TGTGCCAGCAGTTTAGGGGGCTCAGCCAAAAACATTCAGTACTTC. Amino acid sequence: CASSLGGSAKNIQYF.

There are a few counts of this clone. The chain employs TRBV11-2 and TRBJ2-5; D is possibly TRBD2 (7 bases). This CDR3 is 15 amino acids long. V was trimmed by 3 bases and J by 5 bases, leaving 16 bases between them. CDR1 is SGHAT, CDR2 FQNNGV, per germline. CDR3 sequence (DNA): TGTGCCAGCAGCTTTTCGGCGGGGGCCAAGGAGACCCAGTACTTC. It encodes CASSFSAGAKETQYF.

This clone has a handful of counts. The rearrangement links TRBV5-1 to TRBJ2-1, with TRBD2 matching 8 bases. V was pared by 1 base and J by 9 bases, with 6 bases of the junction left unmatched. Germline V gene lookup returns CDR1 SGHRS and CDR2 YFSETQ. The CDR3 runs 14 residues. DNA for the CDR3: TGCGCCAGCAGCTTGCGGGGGGGCGGCGGTGAGCAGTTCTTC. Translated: CASSLRGGGGEQFF.

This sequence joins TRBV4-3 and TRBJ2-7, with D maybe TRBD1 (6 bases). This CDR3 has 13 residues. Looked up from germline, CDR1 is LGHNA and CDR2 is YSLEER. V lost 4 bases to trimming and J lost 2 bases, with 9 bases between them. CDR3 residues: CASSPGHTYEQYF. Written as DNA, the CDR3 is TGCGCCAGCAGCCCGGGACACACCTACGAGCAGTACTTC.

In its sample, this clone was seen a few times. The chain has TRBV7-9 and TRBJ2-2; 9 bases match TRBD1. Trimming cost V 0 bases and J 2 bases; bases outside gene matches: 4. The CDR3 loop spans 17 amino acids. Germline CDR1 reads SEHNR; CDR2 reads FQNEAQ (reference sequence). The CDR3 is CASSLAGQGSNTGELFF. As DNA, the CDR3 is TGTGCCAGCAGCTTAGCGGGACAGGGTTCTAACACCGGGGAGCTGTTTTTT. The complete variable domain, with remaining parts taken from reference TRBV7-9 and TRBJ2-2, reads DTGVSQNPRHKITKRGQNVTFRCDPISEHNRLYWYRQTLGQGPEFLTYFQNEAQLEKSRLLSDRFSAERPKGSFSTLEIQRTEQGDSAMYLCASSLAGQGSNTGELFFGEGSRLTVL.

The CDR3 sequence: CASSQFRDRTNSPLHF. The CDR3 DNA sequence: TGTGCCAGCAGTCAATTCCGGGACAGGACCAATTCACCCCTCCACTTT. This rearrangement joins TRBV7-2 to TRBJ1-6, with 8 bases aligning to TRBD1. The CDR3 has 16 residues. The germline V gene encodes CDR1 SGHTA and CDR2 FQGNSA. The V gene end was trimmed by 6 bases and the J gene end by 7 bases; junction bases not matched to a gene: 11. The whole variable domain, remainder taken from reference TRBV7-2 and TRBJ1-6, is GAGVSQSPSNKVTEKGKDVELRCDPISGHTALYWYRQSLGQGLEFLIYFQGNSAPDKSGLPSDRFSAERTGGSVSTLTIQRTQQEDSAVYLCASSQFRDRTNSPLHFGNGTRLTVT.

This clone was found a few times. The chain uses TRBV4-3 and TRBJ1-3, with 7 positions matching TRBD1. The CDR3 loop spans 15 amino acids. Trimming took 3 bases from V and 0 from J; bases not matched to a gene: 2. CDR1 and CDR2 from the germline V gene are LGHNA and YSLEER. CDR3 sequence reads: CASSQGQTSGNTIYF. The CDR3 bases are TGCGCCAGCAGCCAGGGACAGACCTCTGGAAACACCATATATTTT.

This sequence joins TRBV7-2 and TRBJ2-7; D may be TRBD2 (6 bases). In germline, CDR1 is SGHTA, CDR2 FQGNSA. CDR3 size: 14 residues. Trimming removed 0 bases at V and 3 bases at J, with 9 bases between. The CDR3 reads CASSLAGGNYEQYF. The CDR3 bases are TGTGCCAGCAGCTTAGCGGGGGGAAACTACGAGCAGTACTTC.

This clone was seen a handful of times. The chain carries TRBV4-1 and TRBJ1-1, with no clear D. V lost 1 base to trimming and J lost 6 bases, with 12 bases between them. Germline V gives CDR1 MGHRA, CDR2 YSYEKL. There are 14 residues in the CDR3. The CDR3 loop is CASSQVHTKAEAFF. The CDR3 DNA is TGCGCCAGCAGCCAAGTTCATACTAAAGCTGAAGCTTTCTTT.

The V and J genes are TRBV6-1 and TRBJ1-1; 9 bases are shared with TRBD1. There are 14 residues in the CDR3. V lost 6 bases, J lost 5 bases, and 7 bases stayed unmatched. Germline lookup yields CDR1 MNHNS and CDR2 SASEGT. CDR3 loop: CASSLRTGATEAFF. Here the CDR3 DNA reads TGTGCCAGCAGCCTCCGGACAGGGGCGACTGAAGCTTTCTTT.

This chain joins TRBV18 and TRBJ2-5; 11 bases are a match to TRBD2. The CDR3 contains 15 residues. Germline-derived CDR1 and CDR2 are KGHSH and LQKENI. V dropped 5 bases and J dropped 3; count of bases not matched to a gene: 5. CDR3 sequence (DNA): TGTGCCAGCTCAATACTAGCGGGAGCAAAAGAGACCCAGTACTTC. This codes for CASSILAGAKETQYF.

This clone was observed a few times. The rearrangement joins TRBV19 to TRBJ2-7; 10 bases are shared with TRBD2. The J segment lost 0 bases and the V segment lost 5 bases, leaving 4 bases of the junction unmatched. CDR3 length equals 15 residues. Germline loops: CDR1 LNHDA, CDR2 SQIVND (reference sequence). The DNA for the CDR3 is TGTGCCAGTAGTTCAGGACTAGCGGCCTCCTACGAGCAGTACTTC. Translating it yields CASSSGLAASYEQYF. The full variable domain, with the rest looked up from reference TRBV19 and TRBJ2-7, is DGGITQSPKYLFRKEGQNVTLSCEQNLNHDAMYWYRQDPGQGLRLIYYSQIVNDFQKGDIAEGYSVSREKKESFPLTVTSAQKNPTAFYLCASSSGLAASYEQYFGPGTRLTVT.

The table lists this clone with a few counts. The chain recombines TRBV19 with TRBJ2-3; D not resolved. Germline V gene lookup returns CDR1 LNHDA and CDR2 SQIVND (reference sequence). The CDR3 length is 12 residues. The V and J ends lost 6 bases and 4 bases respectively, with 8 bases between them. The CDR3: CASSQMPDTQYF. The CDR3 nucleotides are TGTGCCAGTAGCCAGATGCCAGATACGCAGTATTTT.

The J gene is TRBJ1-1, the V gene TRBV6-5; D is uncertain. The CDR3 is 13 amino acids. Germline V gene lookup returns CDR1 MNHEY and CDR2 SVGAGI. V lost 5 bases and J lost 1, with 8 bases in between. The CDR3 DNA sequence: TGTGCCAGCAGTAGATACACGAACACTGAAGCTTTCTTT. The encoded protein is CASSRYTNTEAFF.

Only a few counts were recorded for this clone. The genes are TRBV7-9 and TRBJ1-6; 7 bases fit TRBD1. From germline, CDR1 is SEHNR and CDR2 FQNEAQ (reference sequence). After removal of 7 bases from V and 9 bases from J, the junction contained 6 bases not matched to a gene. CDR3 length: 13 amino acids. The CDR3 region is CASKGTAVSPLHF. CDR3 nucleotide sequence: TGTGCCAGCAAAGGGACAGCGGTTTCACCCCTCCACTTT.